The sequence of this T cell receptor (beta chain) was determined in a study of CD8 T cells in Susac syndrome. Study information: Within the group of sequenced Susac syndrome patients, more than five had active disease and about 8 were in remission.

This CDR3 has 15 residues. V lost 6 bases and J lost 3; bases outside the gene matches: 8. The V gene's germline CDR1 is SNHLY and CDR2 FYNNEI. Reverse transcription used 0.5 to 1 ug RNA and random hexamers. Amplification of TCR beta CDR3 by immunoSEQ multiplex PCR spanned 54 Vbeta and 13 Jbeta. Via MiXCR, TCRdb re-called the immunoSEQ multiplex PCR reads, giving one row per CDR3 protein. The sample has 150,000 to 200,000 distinct CDR3 sequences, 90% to 95% seen once; the top ten hold approximately 0.11%. The TCR was taken from a human donor with Susac syndrome. The chain joins TRBV2 to TRBJ1-5; TRBD1 matches at 7 bases. Sequencing was carried out using CD4+ T cells from PBMCs. The CDR3 DNA reads TGTGCCAGCAGCCGGGACAGTACCGACAATCAGCCCCAGCATTTT. Residues: CASSRDSTDNQPQHF.